This T cell receptor (beta chain) emerged from a study of cytomegalovirus exposure and HLA in healthy donors. 13 Jbeta primers and 60 Vbeta primers were used for the PCR. The table came from immunoSEQ multiplex PCR; TCRdb's copy has only in-frame clones and leaves some out. The repertoire consists of approximately 130,000 clones, with approximately 78% occurring once and the leading ten covering roughly 8.2%. General study points: Cytomegalovirus-associated status was assigned to some 180 TCR beta chains.

Notes on this clone: Its specificity is unknown.

Germline V gives CDR1 SGHTS, CDR2 YDEGEE. Unmatched junction bases numbered 9, after V lost 5 bases and J lost 7 bases. This CDR3 has 14 amino acids. The sample was PBMCs. The TCR comes from a woman aged 50 to 60 in good health and CMV-seropositive. The chain is built from TRBV5-8 and TRBJ1-2; 9 bases align to TRBD1. The CDR3 region is CASSHPGQGSGYTF. The CDR3 nucleotides read TGTGCCAGCAGTCATCCGGGACAGGGATCTGGCTACACCTTC.